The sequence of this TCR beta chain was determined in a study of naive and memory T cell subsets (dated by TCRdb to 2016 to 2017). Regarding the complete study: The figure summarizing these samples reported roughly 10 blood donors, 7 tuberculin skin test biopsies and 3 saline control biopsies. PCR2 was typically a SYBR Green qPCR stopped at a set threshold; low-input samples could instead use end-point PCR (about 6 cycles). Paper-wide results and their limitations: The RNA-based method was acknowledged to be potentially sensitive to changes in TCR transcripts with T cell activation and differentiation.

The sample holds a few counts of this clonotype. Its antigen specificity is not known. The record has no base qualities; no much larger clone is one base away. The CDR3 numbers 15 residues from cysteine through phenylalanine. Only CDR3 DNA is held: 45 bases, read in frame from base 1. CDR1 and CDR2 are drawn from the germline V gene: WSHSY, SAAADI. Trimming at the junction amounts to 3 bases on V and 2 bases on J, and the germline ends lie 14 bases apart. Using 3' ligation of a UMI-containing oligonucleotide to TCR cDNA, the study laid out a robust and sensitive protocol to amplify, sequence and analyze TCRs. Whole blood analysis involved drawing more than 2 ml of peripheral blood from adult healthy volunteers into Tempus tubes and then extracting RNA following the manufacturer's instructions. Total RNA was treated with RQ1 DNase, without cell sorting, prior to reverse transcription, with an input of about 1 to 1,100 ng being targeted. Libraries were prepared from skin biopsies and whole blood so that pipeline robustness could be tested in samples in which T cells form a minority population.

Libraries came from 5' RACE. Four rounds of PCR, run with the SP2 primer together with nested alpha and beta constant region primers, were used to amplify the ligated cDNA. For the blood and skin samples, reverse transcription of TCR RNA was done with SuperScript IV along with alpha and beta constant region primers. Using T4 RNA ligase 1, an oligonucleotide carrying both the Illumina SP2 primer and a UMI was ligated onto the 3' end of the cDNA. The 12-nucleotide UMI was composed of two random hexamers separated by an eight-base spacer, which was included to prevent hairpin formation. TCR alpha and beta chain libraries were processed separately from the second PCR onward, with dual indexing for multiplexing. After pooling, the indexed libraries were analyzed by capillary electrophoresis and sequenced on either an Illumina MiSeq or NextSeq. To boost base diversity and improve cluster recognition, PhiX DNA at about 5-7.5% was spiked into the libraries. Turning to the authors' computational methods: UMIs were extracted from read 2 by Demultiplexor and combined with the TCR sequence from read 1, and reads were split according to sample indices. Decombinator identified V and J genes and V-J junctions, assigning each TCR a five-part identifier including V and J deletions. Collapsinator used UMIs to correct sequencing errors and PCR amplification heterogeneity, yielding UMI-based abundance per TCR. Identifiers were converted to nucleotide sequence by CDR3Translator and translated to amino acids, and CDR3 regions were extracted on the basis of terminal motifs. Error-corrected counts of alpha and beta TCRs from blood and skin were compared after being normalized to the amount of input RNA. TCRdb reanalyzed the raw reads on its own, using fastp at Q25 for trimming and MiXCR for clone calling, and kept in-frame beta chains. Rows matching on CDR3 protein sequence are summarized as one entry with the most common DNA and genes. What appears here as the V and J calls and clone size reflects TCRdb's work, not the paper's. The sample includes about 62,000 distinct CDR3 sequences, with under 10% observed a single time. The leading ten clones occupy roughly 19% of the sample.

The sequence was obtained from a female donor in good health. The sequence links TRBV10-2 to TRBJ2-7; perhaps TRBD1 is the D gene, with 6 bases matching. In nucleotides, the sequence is TGCGCCAGCAGTGACCCAGGGGCCCTAACCTACGAGCAGTACTTC. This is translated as CASSDPGALTYEQYF.